This T cell receptor beta chain stems from a study of regulatory T cells in long-lasting Graves disease. Study-wide results and caveats: Analysis covered peripheral blood alone, not thyroid tissue.

Time point of the sample: newly diagnosed GD, antithyroid drugs for less than 3 months. Following extraction of RNA from PBMCs, that RNA was used to make the TCR library. This clonotype was seen ten or more times. Its antigen is unidentified. CDR3-region Arm-PCR and iRepertoire HTBI primers produced the TCR beta libraries. TCRdb re-called the multiplex PCR reads with MiXCR, one entry per CDR3 protein. This table holds hundreds of thousands of distinct CDR3 sequences, around 17% found once. These same records also appear under a second study, on T cells in Graves' hyperthyroidism and ophthalmopathy. From that study: Graves' hyperthyroidism showing no ophthalmopathy progression within 18 months was considered stable. During a first-round RT-PCR of the TCR CDR3, the HTBI primer set was used. The blood repertoire included most of the expanded thyroid clonotypes above 0.001.

The sequence was collected from a woman younger than 45 with Graves disease. Material: peripheral blood mononuclear cells (PBMCs), obtained at new diagnosis, from a patient treated with antithyroid drugs.

The CDR3 loop reads CASNHLAGNSYEQYF. The CDR3 bases are TGTGCCAGCAATCATTTAGCGGGAAACTCCTACGAGCAGTACTTC. The chain combines TRBV28 with TRBJ2-7, with 8 nucleotides matching TRBD2. Per the germline V gene, CDR1 is MDHEN and CDR2 is SYDVKM. Losses at the gene ends were 7 bases for V and 0 bases for J; bases not matched to a gene: 8. This CDR3 contains 15 residues.